This T cell receptor (beta chain) was captured by sequencing in a study of immune cell composition in non-small cell lung cancer. Study-wide results and caveats: Lung adenocarcinomas had lower top 10 clone scores and clonality than squamous tumours. Tumour TCR-beta clonality showed no significant link to smoking pack-years.

V shed 1 base and J 5 bases; nucleotides not matched to a gene: 5. Germline CDR1 SGHRS, CDR2 YFSETQ. The CDR3 length is 15 residues. Details on this clone: Its antigen is not identified.

DNA was extracted from unsorted cell suspensions stored frozen. The table came from immunoSEQ multiplex PCR; TCRdb's copy has only in-frame clones and leaves some out. This table has approximately 9,100 clones, about 80% appearing once. The TCR comes from a human donor with non-small cell lung cancer. The sequenced sample consisted of lung tumor tissue. V gene TRBV5-1 combines with J gene TRBJ2-1, with 8 bases that match TRBD2. CDR3 in amino acids: CASSLWAGGHNEQFF. CDR3 nucleotide sequence: TGCGCCAGCAGCTTGTGGGCGGGGGGCCACAATGAGCAGTTCTTC.